Following are 32 T cell receptor beta chains from one sample sequenced in a study of blood T cell repertoires in COVID-19. The assay was immunoSEQ multiplex PCR, and TCRdb's table has in-frame clones only and misses some. The table includes more than 12,000 clones, 89% detected once. The sample taken for sequencing was peripheral blood. Every receptor here comes from a human donor in a cohort sampled during active COVID-19.

The rearrangement uses TRBV19 and TRBJ1-2; 7 bases are shared with TRBD1. The CDR3 sequence is 14 residues long. The germline gives CDR1 LNHDA, CDR2 SQIVND (reference sequence). V shed 4 bases, J shed 7 bases, and the junction held 9 bases outside the gene matches. DNA for the CDR3: TGTGCCAGTAGTAGGCGTGAGCAGGGGGGTGGCTACACCTTC. Protein sequence: CASSRREQGGGYTF.

This clone has just one count. The chain joins TRBV25-1 to TRBJ1-2; maybe TRBD1 (5 bases). Germline V lookup: CDR1 MGHDK, CDR2 SYGVNS. The CDR3 has 13 residues. Deletions cut 8 bases from V and 4 bases from J, with 14 bases between. CDR3 residues: CASGGDLGYGYTF. The CDR3 DNA follows: TGTGCCAGCGGGGGGGACCTGGGCTATGGCTACACCTTC.

Concerning this clone: Within the sample, other DNA sequences also encode this same CDR3. The V call is TRBV18, the J call TRBJ2-3; D perhaps matches TRBD1 (6 bases). V lost 2 bases and J 1 base, leaving 7 bases between the germline ends. Germline lookup yields CDR1 KGHSH and CDR2 LQKENI. This CDR3 spans 14 amino acids. In DNA form, the CDR3 reads TGTGCCAGCTCACCAAAGGGGGGCACAGATACGCAGTATTTT. Protein: CASSPKGGTDTQYF.

The chain carries TRBV6-1 and TRBJ2-2; TRBD1 matches at 7 bases. The CDR3 consists of 16 residues. Germline V gene data show CDR1 as MNHNS and CDR2 as SASEGT. The J segment lost 0 bases and the V segment lost 4 bases, leaving 5 bases of the junction unmatched. CDR3 protein: CASSARTGTNTGELFF. The CDR3 DNA sequence: TGTGCCAGCAGTGCGCGGACAGGAACGAACACCGGGGAGCTGTTTTTT.

This clone has a single count. The rearrangement joins TRBV6-2 or TRBV6-3 to TRBJ1-3; tentatively, D is TRBD1 (5 bases). From germline, CDR1 is MNHEY and CDR2 SVGEGT. Trimming left V 7 bases short and J 1 base short, with 11 bases between. CDR3 length equals 14 residues. CDR3 region: CASNPGRSGNTIYF. The CDR3 nucleotides read TGTGCCAGCAACCCAGGGAGGTCTGGAAACACCATATATTTT.

The rearrangement uses TRBV25-1 and TRBJ2-2; 13 bases line up with TRBD2. Trimming at V came to 6 bases and at J to 4 bases, leaving 8 bases not matched to a gene. Germline V gives CDR1 MGHDK, CDR2 SYGVNS. This CDR3 region has 17 residues. The CDR3 reads CASSFLLAGGPTGELFF. The CDR3 DNA sequence: TGTGCCAGCAGCTTCCTACTAGCGGGGGGGCCCACCGGGGAGCTGTTTTTT.

The gene calls are TRBV25-1 and TRBJ2-5; 10 bases map to TRBD2. Germline V gives CDR1 MGHDK, CDR2 SYGVNS. J gave up 5 bases and V 6 bases, and 12 bases lay outside the gene matches. The CDR3 has 16 residues. CDR3 bases: TGTGCCAGCAGGAGCGGGGGGGCCGGGAGAAGGGAGACCCAGTACTTC. The encoded protein is CASRSGGAGRRETQYF.

This chain joins TRBV10-2 and TRBJ1-3; 9 bases are a match to TRBD1. This CDR3 has 18 amino acids. J was trimmed by 0 bases and V by 6 bases; bases with no gene match: 12. CDR1 and CDR2 from the germline V gene are WSHSY and SAAADI. As DNA, the CDR3 is TGCGCCAGCAGACGACAGGGACAGGGAGGAGGCTCTGGAAACACCATATATTTT. Translation gives CASRRQGQGGGSGNTIYF.

The chain recombines TRBV6-6 with TRBJ1-5; TRBD1 matches at 7 bases. CDR3 size: 16 residues. Germline V gene lookup returns CDR1 MNHNY and CDR2 SVGAGI (reference sequence). J was trimmed by 6 bases and V by 3 bases; bases with no gene match: 11. CDR3 nucleotides: TGTGCCAGCAGTTATGGGACAGAGGTTTCGAGTCAGCCCCAGCATTTT. It codes for CASSYGTEVSSQPQHF.

The V call is TRBV11-3, the J call TRBJ1-1; TRBD1 matches 10 bases. CDR3 size: 16 residues. The germline CDR1 and CDR2 sequences are SGHNT and YENEEA. V shed 4 bases, J shed 5 bases, and the junction held 10 bases outside the gene matches. The CDR3 DNA reads TGTGCCAGCAGCTCGAGGACCGGGACAGGGGCTACTGAAGCTTTCTTT. This translates into CASSSRTGTGATEAFF.

J is TRBJ2-5 and V is TRBV18; no clear D. Germline loops: CDR1 KGHSH, CDR2 LQKENI. V was cut by 0 bases and J by 4 bases, with 12 bases left in between. The CDR3 runs to 15 residues. CDR3 loop: CASSPPPAVTETQYF. Written as DNA, the CDR3 is TGTGCCAGCTCACCACCCCCTGCAGTTACAGAGACCCAGTACTTC. Complete variable domain (other parts from reference TRBV18 and TRBJ2-5): NAGVMQNPRHLVRRRGQEARLRCSPMKGHSHVYWYRQLPEEGLKFMVYLQKENIIDESGMPKERFSAEFPKEGPSILRIQQVVRGDSAAYFCASSPPPAVTETQYFGPGTRLLVL.

The chain uses TRBV12-3 or TRBV12-4 and TRBJ1-1; D not resolved. V lost 6 bases and J lost 0, with 8 bases in between. This CDR3 has 13 amino acids. CDR3 residues: CASRAVMNTEAFF. CDR3 bases: TGTGCCAGCAGGGCCGTGATGAACACTGAAGCTTTCTTT.

V is TRBV5-4 and J is TRBJ2-1, with TRBD1 identical over 8 bases. The CDR3 sequence is 15 residues long. Germline-derived CDR1 and CDR2 are SGHNT and YYREEE (reference sequence). V was clipped by 3 bases and J by 8 bases; unmatched bases: 10. The CDR3 loop is CASSSVTGVRYEQFF. The CDR3 nucleotides are TGTGCCAGCAGCTCGGTGACAGGGGTGCGATATGAGCAGTTCTTC.

This clone was seen once. The chain has TRBV7-9 and TRBJ2-3; 7 positions agree with TRBD1. This CDR3 has 14 amino acids. J gave up 1 base and V 2 bases, and 0 bases lay outside the gene matches. The germline V gene has CDR1 SEHNR and CDR2 FQNEAQ (reference sequence). For the CDR3, the DNA is TGTGCCAGCAGCTTAACAGGGGGCACAGATACGCAGTATTTT. It is translated as CASSLTGGTDTQYF.

This clone showed up just once. The chain couples TRBV6-5 to TRBJ1-1, with a weak D call TRBD1 (5 bases). There are 15 residues in the CDR3. Trimming took 1 base from V and 1 from J, leaving 10 bases between them. From germline, CDR1 is MNHEY and CDR2 SVGAGI. DNA for the CDR3: TGTGCCAGCAGTTACTTGGGGGGGGAGAACACTGAAGCTTTCTTT. This sequence encodes CASSYLGGENTEAFF.

V gene TRBV18 combines with J gene TRBJ2-7; D remains unclear. CDR1 and CDR2 from the germline V gene are KGHSH and LQKENI. Trimming left V 3 bases short and J 2 bases short, with 8 bases between. The CDR3 spans 13 residues. CDR3 DNA sequence: TGTGCCAGCTCACCTGGAAGCGCCTACGAGCAGTACTTC. Its protein is CASSPGSAYEQYF.

The V gene is TRBV12-3 or TRBV12-4, the J gene TRBJ1-2; TRBD1 might be the D (5 bases). CDR3 length: 13 residues. Between the trimmed V and J ends, which lost 6 bases and 8 bases, there was a span of 16 bases. CDR3 DNA sequence: TGTGCCAGCAGCCCGCCAGGGTTTAGCGGCTACACCTTC. This sequence encodes CASSPPGFSGYTF.

The chain is built from TRBV19 and TRBJ1-2; 8 nucleotides match TRBD1. CDR1 is LNHDA and CDR2 is SQIVND in the germline V gene (reference sequence). Trimming at V came to 5 bases and at J to 8 bases, leaving 10 bases not matched to a gene. This CDR3 has 14 residues. The CDR3 sequence: CASSPGTGSRGYTF. For the CDR3, the DNA is TGTGCCAGTAGTCCCGGGACAGGTTCCAGGGGCTACACCTTC.

V gene TRBV5-1 combines with J gene TRBJ1-4, with 9 bases lining up with TRBD1. Trimming at V came to 5 bases and at J to 7 bases, leaving 9 bases not matched to a gene. The CDR3 length is 15 residues. Germline lookup yields CDR1 SGHRS and CDR2 YFSETQ. This chain's CDR3 is CASSFWGQGFEKLFF. The CDR3 DNA sequence: TGCGCCAGCAGTTTTTGGGGACAGGGATTTGAAAAACTGTTTTTT.

Here the CDR3 reads CATSEAGTEKQETQYF. CDR3 in DNA: TGTGCCACCAGTGAGGCCGGGACAGAAAAACAAGAGACCCAGTACTTC. V gene TRBV24-1 combines with J gene TRBJ2-5, with 7 bases lining up with TRBD1. V was pared by 4 bases and J by 2 bases, with 9 bases of the junction left unmatched. This CDR3 is built from 16 residues. Germline assignment: CDR1 KGHDR and CDR2 SFDVKD.

This chain links TRBV3-1 (or the pseudogene TRBV3-2) with TRBJ1-6; 8 bases are shared with TRBD1. The CDR3 has 16 amino acids. The V and J ends lost 4 bases and 9 bases, in that order; junction bases with no gene match: 11. Germline V gene data show CDR1 as LGHDT and CDR2 as YNNKEL (reference sequence). CDR3 sequence reads: CASSRQPGTGASPLHF. The CDR3 DNA sequence: TGTGCCAGCAGCCGCCAGCCCGGGACAGGCGCTTCACCCCTCCACTTT.

This sequence joins TRBV30 and TRBJ1-6; 9 positions match TRBD1. Germline-derived CDR1 and CDR2 are GTSNPN and SVGIG (reference sequence). The CDR3 spans 15 residues. V lost 4 bases to trimming and J lost 7 bases; unmatched junction nucleotides: 8. The CDR3 nucleotides read TGTGCCTGGACACTACAGGGGGCTGGGAATTCACCCCTCCACTTT. Translating it yields CAWTLQGAGNSPLHF.

J is TRBJ2-5 and V is TRBV27, with 7 bases lining up with TRBD1. V lost 0 bases to trimming and J lost 5 bases; unmatched junction nucleotides: 3. The CDR3 length is 14 residues. Germline CDR1 reads MNHEY; CDR2 reads SMNVEV (reference sequence). The CDR3 nucleotides are TGTGCCAGCAGTTTATCACAGGGGCGGGAGACCCAGTACTTC. As protein: CASSLSQGRETQYF.

The V and J genes are TRBV30 and TRBJ1-3, with TRBD1 as a possible D gene (5 bases). In germline, CDR1 is GTSNPN, CDR2 SVGIG (reference sequence). This CDR3 has 15 residues. V was clipped by 1 base and J by 4 bases, with 14 bases between them. CDR3 bases: TGTGCCTGGAGTGATAGATGGGGCTCAGGAAACACCATATATTTT. Translated, it gives CAWSDRWGSGNTIYF. Full variable domain (outside the CDR3, taken from reference TRBV30 and TRBJ1-3): SQTIHQWPATLVQPVGSPLSLECTVEGTSNPNLYWYRQAAGRGLQLLFYSVGIGQISSEVPQNLSASRPQDRQFILSSKKLLLSDSGFYLCAWSDRWGSGNTIYFGEGSWLTVV.

This clone was detected only once. The genes are TRBV6-1 and TRBJ2-7; D not resolved. V shed 2 bases and J shed 9 bases, with 14 bases lying between them. Germline lookup yields CDR1 MNHNS and CDR2 SASEGT. The length of the CDR3 is 13 residues. CDR3 loop: CASSEWPTTGQYF. The CDR3 DNA follows: TGTGCCAGCAGTGAATGGCCCACTACCGGGCAGTACTTC.

The chain recombines TRBV27 with TRBJ2-1; possible D gene TRBD1, 5 bases. This CDR3 contains 13 residues. Germline assignment: CDR1 MNHEY and CDR2 SMNVEV (reference sequence). Trimming stripped 5 bases from V and 5 bases from J, with 10 bases between. Here the CDR3 DNA reads TGTGCCAGCAGTCTAGACAGCAACAATGAGCAGTTCTTC. The encoded protein is CASSLDSNNEQFF.

This chain joins TRBV2 and TRBJ2-5; 8 positions agree with TRBD1. Germline V gives CDR1 SNHLY, CDR2 FYNNEI. This CDR3 spans 13 amino acids. Trimming at V came to 6 bases and at J to 4 bases, leaving 4 bases not matched to a gene. Here the CDR3 reads CASRPGQGETQYF. The CDR3 DNA reads as TGTGCCAGCAGGCCCGGACAGGGAGAGACCCAGTACTTC. Full variable domain (missing parts from reference TRBV2 and TRBJ2-5): EPEVTQTPSHQVTQMGQEVILRCVPISNHLYFYWYRQILGQKVEFLVSFYNNEISEKSEIFDDQFSVERPDGSNFTLKIRSTKLEDSAMYFCASRPGQGETQYFGPGTRLLVL.

V is TRBV20-1 and J is TRBJ2-7; D remains ambiguous. V lost 6 bases and J lost 8, with 14 bases in between. CDR3 length: 11 amino acids. CDR1 is DFQATT, CDR2 SNEGSKA, per germline (reference sequence). Here the CDR3 reads CSAPGVPQQYF. DNA of the CDR3: TGCAGTGCCCCCGGAGTTCCCCAGCAGTACTTC.

This chain links TRBV29-1 with TRBJ1-5; no reliable D call. The CDR3 length is 16 residues. Trimming pared 6 bases from V and 0 bases from J, leaving 18 bases between. Germline values: CDR1 SQVTM, CDR2 ANQGSEA. The CDR3 region has the DNA TGCAGCGTACTCCTGCGCACAGTGGATAGCAATCAGCCCCAGCATTTT. Residues: CSVLLRTVDSNQPQHF.

The CDR3 nucleotides read TGTGCCAGCAGCTCCTTGACTAGCGGGTACAATGAGCAGTTCTTC. Translating gives CASSSLTSGYNEQFF. V gene TRBV7-9 combines with J gene TRBJ2-1; 10 bases fit TRBD2. Germline loops: CDR1 SEHNR, CDR2 FQNEAQ (reference sequence). This CDR3 has 15 amino acids. The V and J ends lost 4 bases and 4 bases, in that order; junction bases with no gene match: 4.

This rearrangement joins TRBV19 to TRBJ2-3, with 9 bases identical to TRBD2. The CDR3 runs to 16 residues. The germline V gene encodes CDR1 LNHDA and CDR2 SQIVND (reference sequence). The J segment lost 2 bases and the V segment lost 5 bases, leaving 8 bases of the junction unmatched. In DNA, the CDR3 is TGTGCCAGTAGTTCTCGGACTAGCGCGGTCACAGATACGCAGTATTTT. This translates into CASSSRTSAVTDTQYF.

The V and J genes are TRBV14 and TRBJ1-2, with TRBD1 as a possible D gene (5 bases). Germline V lookup: CDR1 SGHDN, CDR2 FVKESK. The germline V and J ends were trimmed by 1 base and 4 bases, with 7 bases remaining between them. This CDR3 contains 13 residues. CDR3 sequence reads: CASSQAGGYGYTF. The CDR3 coding sequence is TGTGCCAGCAGCCAAGCCGGGGGCTATGGCTACACCTTC.